Following are 21 T cell receptor beta chains from one sample sequenced in a study of T cell repertoires in cytomegalovirus infection. TCRdb reprocessed the reads with MiXCR, giving one entry per CDR3 protein. The table has approximately 990,000 distinct CDR3 sequences, approximately 30% seen once. Antigens for these TCRs are unknown. Material: cultured CD8+ T cells from PBMCs, obtained from culture after CMV antigen stimulation. Receptors originate from a human donor in good health (CMV status not recorded). Some clones in this sample may be carry-over from other donors' samples.

This clonotype was observed at least ten times. This chain uses TRBV7-8 with TRBJ1-5, with TRBD1 matching 7 bases. V shed 0 bases, J shed 0 bases, and the junction held 2 bases outside the gene matches. The CDR3 length is 16 residues. Looked up from germline, CDR1 is SGHVS and CDR2 is FQNEAQ. The CDR3 loop reads CASSLAYRGSNQPQHF. DNA for the CDR3: TGTGCCAGCAGCTTAGCCTACAGGGGTAGCAATCAGCCCCAGCATTTT.

This clonotype was found a few times. The chain uses TRBV6-1 and TRBJ2-1, with TRBD1 matching over 8 bases. The V gene end was trimmed by 5 bases and the J gene end by 9 bases; junction bases not matched to a gene: 6. CDR3 size: 13 residues. Germline V lookup: CDR1 MNHNS, CDR2 SASEGT. In DNA, the CDR3 is TGTGCCAGCAGTACCGGGACAGGCAGTGAGCAGTTCTTC. Its protein is CASSTGTGSEQFF.

The rearrangement uses TRBV2 and TRBJ1-1; maybe TRBD1 (5 bases). Germline V gene data show CDR1 as SNHLY and CDR2 as FYNNEI. V was clipped by 8 bases and J by 6 bases, with 10 bases between them. This CDR3 has 11 residues. CDR3 loop: CASHWGAEAFF. As DNA, the CDR3 is TGTGCCAGCCACTGGGGGGCTGAAGCTTTCTTT.

The chain is built from TRBV2 and TRBJ1-3, with D perhaps TRBD1 (5 bases). Between the trimmed V and J ends, which lost 3 bases and 0 bases, there was a span of 9 bases. CDR3 length: 15 amino acids. Germline assignment: CDR1 SNHLY and CDR2 FYNNEI. For the CDR3, the DNA is TGTGCCAGCAGTGATGACAGCTTCTCTGGAAACACCATATATTTT. Its translation: CASSDDSFSGNTIYF.

This clonotype showed up just a few times. V and J are TRBV12-3 or TRBV12-4 and TRBJ2-1, with 9 positions matching TRBD2. V shed 6 bases, J shed 4 bases, and the junction held 13 bases outside the gene matches. The CDR3 length is 17 residues. In DNA, the CDR3 is TGTGCCAGCAGCCCTTTTAGGCTAGCGGGGACGTACAATGAGCAGTTCTTC. It specifies CASSPFRLAGTYNEQFF.

The V gene is TRBV6-1, the J gene TRBJ1-1; maybe TRBD1 (6 bases). From germline, CDR1 is MNHNS and CDR2 SASEGT. Trimming stripped 5 bases from V and 5 bases from J, with 24 bases between. CDR3 length: 17 residues. The CDR3 region has the DNA TGTGCCAGCAGTCAGTCGTTCTTTGGGCAGGGGAGGACTGAAGCTTTCTTT. Translating it yields CASSQSFFGQGRTEAFF.

Ten or more counts support this clonotype. V and J are TRBV7-8 and TRBJ2-5, with D possibly matching TRBD1 (7 bases). Germline V gene lookup returns CDR1 SGHVS and CDR2 FQNEAQ. The CDR3 has 14 residues. V was trimmed by 4 bases and J by 5 bases, leaving 14 bases between them. CDR3 region: CASSSGGGSETQYF. For the CDR3, the DNA is TGTGCCAGCAGCTCAGGGGGAGGTTCGGAGACCCAGTACTTC.

This clonotype was observed a handful of times. The junction shows a germline mismatch at one end, possibly a read error. The genes are TRBV2 and TRBJ1-1; perhaps TRBD1 as D (6 bases). There are 14 residues in the CDR3. CDR1 and CDR2 (germline): SNHLY, FYNNEI. The CDR3 loop is CASGGAGKNTEAFF. In nucleotides, the CDR3 is TGTGCCAGCGGGGGCGCGGGGAAGAACACTGAGGCTTTCTTT. The full variable domain, completed using reference TRBV2 and TRBJ1-1, is EPEVTQTPSHQVTQMGQEVILRCVPISNHLYFYWYRQILGQKVEFLVSFYNNEISEKSEIFDDQFSVERPDGSNFTLKIRSTKLEDSAMYFCASGGAGKNTEAFFGQGTRLTVV.

This chain uses TRBV27 with TRBJ2-7; perhaps TRBD2 as D (6 bases). V was pared by 5 bases and J by 5 bases, with 7 bases between. Germline assignment: CDR1 MNHEY and CDR2 SMNVEV (reference sequence). The CDR3 is made up of 11 amino acids. Here the CDR3 reads CASSGGNEQYF. The CDR3 DNA reads as TGTGCCAGCAGTGGAGGGAACGAGCAGTACTTC.

This clonotype was seen a few times. The chain couples TRBV6-6 to TRBJ1-1, with D possibly being TRBD1 (6 bases). V gave up 10 bases and J gave up 4 bases, with 19 bases separating them. This CDR3 contains 14 residues. CDR1 MNHNY and CDR2 SVGAGI come from the germline V gene (reference sequence). The CDR3 reads CATIVGGGSTEAFF. The CDR3 coding sequence is TGTGCCACCATCGTGGGAGGGGGGAGCACTGAAGCTTTCTTT.

This clonotype was recorded a few times. The chain links TRBV10-3 to TRBJ2-1; perhaps TRBD2 as D (6 bases). Trimming took off 6 bases at V and 3 bases at J, with 18 bases between the two ends. This CDR3 is 16 amino acids long. Germline V gives CDR1 ENHRY, CDR2 SYGVKD. The CDR3, as DNA: TGTGCCATCAGGGGAGGCCATTCCTCCCGCTACAATGAGCAGTTCTTC. Amino acids: CAIRGGHSSRYNEQFF.

V and J are TRBV9 and TRBJ1-1; D gene uncertain. The length of the CDR3 is 16 residues. Germline V gives CDR1 SGDLS, CDR2 YYNGEE. Trimming stripped 1 base from V and 1 base from J, with 14 bases between. The CDR3 DNA follows: TGTGCCAGCAGCGTACCCCCAGGCTACTCGAACACTGAAGCTTTCTTT. As protein: CASSVPPGYSNTEAFF.

This chain links TRBV15 with TRBJ2-3; 7 bases agree with TRBD1. V shed 7 bases, J shed 0 bases, and the junction held 7 bases outside the gene matches. The CDR3 covers 15 residues. CDR1 and CDR2 (germline): LNHNV, YYDKDF (reference sequence). DNA for the CDR3: TGTGCCACCACCCTAGAGGGGGCCAGCACAGATACGCAGTATTTT. Translation: CATTLEGASTDTQYF.

Only a few counts were recorded for this clonotype. The chain has TRBV27 and TRBJ2-2, with 7 bases aligning to TRBD1. This CDR3 comprises 14 residues. Germline assignment: CDR1 MNHEY and CDR2 SMNVEV (reference sequence). Trimming at V came to 8 bases and at J to 4 bases, leaving 7 bases not matched to a gene. This CDR3 reads CASGLGQLTGELFF. The CDR3 DNA reads as TGTGCCAGCGGACTGGGACAGCTCACCGGGGAGCTGTTTTTT.

The V and J genes are TRBV6-1 and TRBJ2-1; D is ambiguous. V gave up 5 bases and J gave up 0 bases, with 14 bases separating them. The germline CDR1 and CDR2 sequences are MNHNS and SASEGT. The CDR3 consists of 16 residues. In nucleotides, the CDR3 is TGTGCCAGCAGTTCTCGGACCGCACCCTCCTACAATGAGCAGTTCTTC. As protein: CASSSRTAPSYNEQFF.

The chain has TRBV20-1 and TRBJ1-1; no firm D call. V was pared by 1 base and J by 5 bases, with 11 bases between. This CDR3 is 13 amino acids long. Germline CDR1 is DFQATT and CDR2 is SNEGSKA (reference sequence). CDR3 loop: CSARVGSGTEAFF. In nucleotides, the CDR3 is TGCAGTGCTAGAGTCGGTTCGGGGACTGAAGCTTTCTTT.

This clonotype occurred a few times. The gene calls are TRBV6-2 or TRBV6-3 and TRBJ2-7, with D perhaps matching TRBD1 (6 bases). Germline V gene data show CDR1 as MNHEY and CDR2 as SVGEGT. Trimming stripped 0 bases from V and 3 bases from J, with 9 bases between. This CDR3 is 14 amino acids long. CDR3 sequence: CASSYSARGYEQYV. The CDR3 nucleotides are TGTGCCAGCAGTTACTCGGCCAGGGGCTACGAGCAGTACGTC.

This chain links TRBV2 with TRBJ2-7; 11 bases are a match to TRBD1. The CDR3 length is 13 residues. Germline trimming cut 8 bases from V and 3 bases from J; bases unmatched to any gene: 3. Germline V gene lookup returns CDR1 SNHLY and CDR2 FYNNEI. In nucleotides, the CDR3 is TGTGCCAGCTGGGGGACAGGGGGCTACGAGCAGTACGTC. It yields the protein CASWGTGGYEQYV.

Notes on this clonotype: A read error may account for a junction end that differs from germline. This chain uses TRBV4-1 with TRBJ2-7, with a weak D call TRBD2 (6 bases). This CDR3 comprises 16 residues. Germline lookup yields CDR1 MGHRA and CDR2 YSYEKL. The chain's CDR3 is CASSQGDGGSFYEQYF. Written as DNA, the CDR3 is TGCGCCAGTAGCCAAGGAGACGGGGGATCCTTTTACGAGCAGTACTTC.

The table lists this clonotype with many counts. V is TRBV7-8 and J is TRBJ2-3; 11 bases fit TRBD2. Germline V gives CDR1 SGHVS, CDR2 FQNEAQ. The CDR3 totals 16 residues. After removal of 5 bases from V and 0 bases from J, the junction contained 4 bases not matched to a gene. The CDR3 DNA follows: TGTGCCAGCAGCAAAAGACTAGCGGGGAGCACAGATACGCAGTATTTT. It codes for CASSKRLAGSTDTQYF. The whole variable domain, remainder taken from reference TRBV7-8 and TRBJ2-3, is GAGVSQSPRYKVAKRGQDVALRCDPISGHVSLFWYQQALGQGPEFLTYFQNEAQLDKSGLPSDRFFAERPEGSVSTLKIQRTQQEDSAVYLCASSKRLAGSTDTQYFGPGTRLTVL.

The V call is TRBV7-9, the J call TRBJ1-2, with 8 bases aligning to TRBD1. The CDR3 is 16 amino acids. Germline CDR1 reads SEHNR; CDR2 reads FQNEAQ (reference sequence). Trimming cost V 0 bases and J 8 bases; bases outside gene matches: 11. CDR3 nucleotides: TGTGCCAGCAGCTTAGCGGAGGCGAGGGACAGGTCGGGCTACACCTTC. The encoded protein is CASSLAEARDRSGYTF.